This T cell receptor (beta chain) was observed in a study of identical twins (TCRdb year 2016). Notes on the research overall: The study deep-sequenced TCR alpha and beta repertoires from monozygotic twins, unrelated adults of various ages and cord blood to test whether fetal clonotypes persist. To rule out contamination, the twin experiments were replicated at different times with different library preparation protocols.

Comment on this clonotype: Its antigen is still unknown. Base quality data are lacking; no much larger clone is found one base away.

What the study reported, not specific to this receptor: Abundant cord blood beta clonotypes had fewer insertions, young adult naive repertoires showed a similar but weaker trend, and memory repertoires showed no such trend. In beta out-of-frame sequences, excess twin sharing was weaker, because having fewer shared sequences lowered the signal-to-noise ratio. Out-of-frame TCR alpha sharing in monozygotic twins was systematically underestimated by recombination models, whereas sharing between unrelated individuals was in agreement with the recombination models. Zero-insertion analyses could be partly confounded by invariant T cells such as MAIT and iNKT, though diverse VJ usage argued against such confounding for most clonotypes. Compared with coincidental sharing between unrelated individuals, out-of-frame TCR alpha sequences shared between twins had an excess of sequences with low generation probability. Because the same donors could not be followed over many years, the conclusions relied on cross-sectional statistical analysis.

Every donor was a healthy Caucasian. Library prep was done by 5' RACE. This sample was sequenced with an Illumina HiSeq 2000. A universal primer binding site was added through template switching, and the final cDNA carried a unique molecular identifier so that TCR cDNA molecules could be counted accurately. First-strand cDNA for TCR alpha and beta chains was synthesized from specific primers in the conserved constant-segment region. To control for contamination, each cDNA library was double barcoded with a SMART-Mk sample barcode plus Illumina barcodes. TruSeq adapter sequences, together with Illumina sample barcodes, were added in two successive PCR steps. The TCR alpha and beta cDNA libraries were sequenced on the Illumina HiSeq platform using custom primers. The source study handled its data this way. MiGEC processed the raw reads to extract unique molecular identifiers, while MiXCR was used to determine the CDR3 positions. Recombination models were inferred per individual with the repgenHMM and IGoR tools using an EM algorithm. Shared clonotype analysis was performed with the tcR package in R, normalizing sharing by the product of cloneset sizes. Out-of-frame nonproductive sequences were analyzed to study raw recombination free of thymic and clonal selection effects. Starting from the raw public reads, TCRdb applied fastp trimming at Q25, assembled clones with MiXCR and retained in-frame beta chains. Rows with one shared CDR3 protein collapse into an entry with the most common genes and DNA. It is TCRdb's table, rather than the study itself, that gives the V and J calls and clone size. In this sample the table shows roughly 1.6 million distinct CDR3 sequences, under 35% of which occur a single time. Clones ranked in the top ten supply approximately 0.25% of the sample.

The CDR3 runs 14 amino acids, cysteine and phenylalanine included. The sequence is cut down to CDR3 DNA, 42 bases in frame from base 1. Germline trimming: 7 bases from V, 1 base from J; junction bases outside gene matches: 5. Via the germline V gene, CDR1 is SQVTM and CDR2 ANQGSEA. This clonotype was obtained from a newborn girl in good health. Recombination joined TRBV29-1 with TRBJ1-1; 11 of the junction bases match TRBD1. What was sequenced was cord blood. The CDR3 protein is CSAGTGGSNTEAFF. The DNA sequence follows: TGCAGCGCGGGGACAGGGGGGTCGAACACTGAAGCTTTCTTT.